This TCR beta chain was found in a study of T cells in Graves' hyperthyroidism and ophthalmopathy. Study results and limitations: Stable hyperthyroidism was told apart from ophthalmopathy by a model built on 13 V-J features. The blood repertoire included most of the expanded thyroid clonotypes above 0.001.

A remark on this clonotype: What it binds is not known.

Germline CDR1 and CDR2: SQVTM and ANQGSEA. The CDR3 sequence is 13 residues long. V lost 8 bases and J 0 bases, leaving 14 bases between the germline ends. Exclusion of a patient resulted from uncontrolled infection, other autoimmune disease, pregnancy or lactation. Amplification of TCR beta CDR3 regions was performed using RNA transcripts as template. HTBI primers were used for first-round RT-PCR of the TCR CDR3. TCRdb independently ran MiXCR on the multiplex PCR reads; one entry per CDR3 protein. The table lists fewer than 750,000 distinct CDR3 sequences, just over 45% of them singletons. The sequence was obtained from a young woman with Graves' hyperthyroidism. Sequencing input: peripheral blood or thyroid tissue (not recorded which). The rearrangement uses TRBV29-1 and TRBJ2-7, with TRBD1 as a possible D gene (5 bases). Here the CDR3 DNA reads TGCAGCAGTTATCAACAGGTCTCCTACGAGCAGTACTTC. This encodes CSSYQQVSYEQYF.